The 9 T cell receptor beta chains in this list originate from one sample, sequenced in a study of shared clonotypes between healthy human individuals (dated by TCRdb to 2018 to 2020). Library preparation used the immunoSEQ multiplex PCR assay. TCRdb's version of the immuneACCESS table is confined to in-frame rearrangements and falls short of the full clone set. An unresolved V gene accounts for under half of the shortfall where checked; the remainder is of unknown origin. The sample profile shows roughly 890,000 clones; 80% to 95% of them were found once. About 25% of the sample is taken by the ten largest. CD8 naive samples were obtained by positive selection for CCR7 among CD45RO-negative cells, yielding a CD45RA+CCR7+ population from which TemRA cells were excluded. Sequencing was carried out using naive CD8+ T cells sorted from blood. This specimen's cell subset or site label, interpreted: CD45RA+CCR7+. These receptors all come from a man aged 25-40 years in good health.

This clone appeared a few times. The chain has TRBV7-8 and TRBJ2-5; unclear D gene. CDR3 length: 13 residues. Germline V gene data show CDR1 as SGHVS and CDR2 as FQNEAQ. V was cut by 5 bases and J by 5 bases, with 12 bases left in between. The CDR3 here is CASSPILDETQYF. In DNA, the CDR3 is TGTGCCAGCAGCCCTATACTGGACGAGACCCAGTACTTC.

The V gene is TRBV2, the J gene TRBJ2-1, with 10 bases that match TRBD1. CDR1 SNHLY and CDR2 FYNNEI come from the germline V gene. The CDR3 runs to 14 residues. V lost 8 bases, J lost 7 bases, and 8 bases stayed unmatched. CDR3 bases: TGTGCCAGCTATCCGGGACAGGGGATTAATGAGCAGTTCTTC. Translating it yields CASYPGQGINEQFF. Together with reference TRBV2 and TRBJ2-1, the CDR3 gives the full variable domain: EPEVTQTPSHQVTQMGQEVILRCVPISNHLYFYWYRQILGQKVEFLVSFYNNEISEKSEIFDDQFSVERPDGSNFTLKIRSTKLEDSAMYFCASYPGQGINEQFFGPGTRLTVL.

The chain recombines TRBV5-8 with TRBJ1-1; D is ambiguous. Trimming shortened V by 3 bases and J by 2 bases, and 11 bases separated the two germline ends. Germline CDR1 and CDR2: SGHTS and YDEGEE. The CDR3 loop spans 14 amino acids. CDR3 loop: CASSSRGSNTEAFF. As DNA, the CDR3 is TGTGCCAGCAGCTCTCGCGGTTCAAACACTGAAGCTTTCTTT. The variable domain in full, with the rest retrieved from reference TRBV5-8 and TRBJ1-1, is EAGVTQSPTHLIKTRGQQATLRCSPISGHTSVYWYQQALGLGLQFLLWYDEGEERNRGNFPPRFSGRQFPNYSSELNVNALELEDSALYLCASSSRGSNTEAFFGQGTRLTVV.

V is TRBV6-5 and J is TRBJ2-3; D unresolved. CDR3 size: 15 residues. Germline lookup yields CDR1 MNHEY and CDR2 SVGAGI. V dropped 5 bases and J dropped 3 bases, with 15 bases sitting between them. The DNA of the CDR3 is TGTGCCAGCAGTGCCTCTTCTATGGGGACAGATACGCAGTATTTT. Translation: CASSASSMGTDTQYF.

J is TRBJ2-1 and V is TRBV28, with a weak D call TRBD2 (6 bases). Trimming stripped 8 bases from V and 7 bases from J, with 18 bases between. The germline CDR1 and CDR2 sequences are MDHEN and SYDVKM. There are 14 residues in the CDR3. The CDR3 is CASETGRDWNEQFF. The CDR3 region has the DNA TGTGCCAGCGAAACTGGGCGGGACTGGAATGAGCAGTTCTTC.

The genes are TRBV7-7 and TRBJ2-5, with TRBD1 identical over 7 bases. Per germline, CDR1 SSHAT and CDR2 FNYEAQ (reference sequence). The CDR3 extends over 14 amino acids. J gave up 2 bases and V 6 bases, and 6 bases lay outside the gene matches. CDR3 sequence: CASSKRQGQETQYF. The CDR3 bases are TGTGCCAGCAGTAAAAGACAGGGTCAAGAGACCCAGTACTTC.

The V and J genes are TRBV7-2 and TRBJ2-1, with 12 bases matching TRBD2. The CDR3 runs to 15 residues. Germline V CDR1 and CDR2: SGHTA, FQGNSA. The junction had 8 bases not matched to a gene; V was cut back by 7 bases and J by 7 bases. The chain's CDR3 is CASTFSGTSGNEQFF. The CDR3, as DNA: TGTGCCAGCACTTTCTCCGGGACTAGCGGGAATGAGCAGTTCTTC.

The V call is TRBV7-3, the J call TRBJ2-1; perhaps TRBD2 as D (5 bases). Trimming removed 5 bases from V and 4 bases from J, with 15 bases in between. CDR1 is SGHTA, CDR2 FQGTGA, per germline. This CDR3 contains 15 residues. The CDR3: CASSPTASGYNEQFF. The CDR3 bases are TGTGCCAGCAGCCCAACAGCATCGGGGTACAATGAGCAGTTCTTC.

Written as DNA, the CDR3 is TGCGCCAGCAGCCTCACGGACCCCTCCTATGGCTACACCTTC. Translation gives CASSLTDPSYGYTF. V usage is TRBV4-1 and J usage is TRBJ1-2, with D unresolved. Trimming stripped 4 bases from V and 4 bases from J, with 13 bases between. In germline, CDR1 is MGHRA, CDR2 YSYEKL. The CDR3 has 14 amino acids.